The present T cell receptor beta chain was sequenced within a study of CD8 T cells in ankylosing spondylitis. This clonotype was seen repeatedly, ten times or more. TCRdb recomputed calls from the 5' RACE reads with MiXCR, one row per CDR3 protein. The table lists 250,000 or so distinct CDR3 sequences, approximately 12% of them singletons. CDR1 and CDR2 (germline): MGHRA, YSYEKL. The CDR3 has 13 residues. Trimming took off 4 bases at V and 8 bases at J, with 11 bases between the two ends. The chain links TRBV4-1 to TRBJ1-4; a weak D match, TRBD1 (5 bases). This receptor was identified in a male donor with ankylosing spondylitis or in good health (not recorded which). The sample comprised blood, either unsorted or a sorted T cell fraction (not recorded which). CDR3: CASSPRDGEKLFF. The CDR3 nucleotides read TGCGCCAGCAGCCCGAGGGACGGCGAAAAACTGTTTTTT.